This T cell receptor (beta chain) was documented in a study of beta chain features in type 1 diabetes. CD4+ naive, central memory, regulatory and stem cell-like memory cells were sorted via CD45RO/CCR7/CD25/CD127/CD95/CD27. Whole-study results and caveats: Patients showed naive, central memory and Treg TCRB repertoires that appeared more similar than those of healthy donors.

This clone was picked up a small number of times. Antigen unknown. cDNA synthesis used the whole RNA isolate, giving expressed TCRB sequences. Sequencing was performed with immunoSEQ multiplex PCR; in TCRdb, only in-frame clones are kept and a portion is missing. The table records over 150,000 clones, about 13% of them present only once. This CDR3 spans 17 amino acids. After removal of 0 bases from V and 0 bases from J, the junction contained 5 bases not matched to a gene. Germline V gene lookup returns CDR1 LGHNA and CDR2 YSLEER. This chain uses TRBV4-3 with TRBJ1-3; 7 bases match TRBD1. Sequenced material: central memory CD4+ T cells from blood. This clonotype originated in a young woman in good health. The CDR3 coding sequence is TGCGCCAGCAGCCAAGACACCCCAGGGGGCTCTGGAAACACCATATATTTT. Translating it yields CASSQDTPGGSGNTIYF.